This T cell receptor (beta chain) was sequenced during a study of CD8 T cells in ankylosing spondylitis. Quantitative 5'-RACE with molecular barcodes produced the TCR beta libraries. TCRdb reprocessed the 5' RACE reads via MiXCR and lists one record per CDR3 protein. The table records hundreds of thousands of distinct CDR3 sequences, about a sixth of them present only once. Turning to this clonotype: The antigen is undetermined.

V lost 2 bases and J lost 3; bases outside the gene matches: 8. There are 15 residues in the CDR3. Germline loops: CDR1 GTSNPN, CDR2 SVGIG (reference sequence). Regarding the study as a whole: A motif in TCR beta, a set of roughly 8 highly homologous variants, appeared characteristic of ankylosing spondylitis blood. Within peripheral blood, clones linked to disease were CD8+ and relatively rare.

This clonotype was obtained from a male donor with ankylosing spondylitis. The genes are TRBV30 and TRBJ1-1, with TRBD1 matching over 8 bases. The sample comprised blood, either unsorted or a sorted T cell fraction (not recorded which). For the CDR3, the DNA is TGTGCCTGGAGTTTCCCGGGACAGGTTTACACTGAAGCTTTCTTT. It yields the protein CAWSFPGQVYTEAFF.